The text below deals with one T cell receptor (beta chain). What it binds is not known. The data belong to a study of OX40 agonist ivuxolimab in advanced cancers. Turning to the study itself: Averaging around 60 years in age, with a range of roughly 20 to 79, the cohort was 65% to 85% male.

Assay used: immunoSEQ multiplex PCR; TCRdb lists only in-frame clones, some missing. This sample yields 50,000 to 85,000 clones, of which approximately 90% are seen a single time; about 2% belongs to the top ten. This CDR3 region has 14 residues. The germline CDR1 and CDR2 sequences are GTSNPN and SVGIG (reference sequence). V was clipped by 5 bases and J by 7 bases, with 17 bases between them. Findings and limits, study-wide: Some patients without response likewise showed low normalized clonal expansion. Clonal expansion was seen in CD4+ and CD8+ blood T cells by week 6 at 0.1 to 3.0 mg/kg.

This TCR derives from an adult with an advanced solid tumor such as melanoma, head and neck, liver or kidney cancer. V and J are TRBV30 and TRBJ2-2, with a weak D call TRBD2 (7 bases). The material was CD4+ or CD8+ T cells sorted from blood, obtained in a trial of the OX40 agonist ivuxolimab. In DNA form, the CDR3 reads TGTGCCTGGGGAGGGGGAGGGGGGAACGGGGAGCTGTTTTTT. This gives the protein CAWGGGGGNGELFF. Variable domain in full (rest from reference TRBV30 and TRBJ2-2): SQTIHQWPATLVQPVGSPLSLECTVEGTSNPNLYWYRQAAGRGLQLLFYSVGIGQISSEVPQNLSASRPQDRQFILSSKKLLLSDSGFYLCAWGGGGGNGELFFGEGSRLTVL.